This T cell receptor beta chain was profiled in a study of CD4 T cells in relation to SARS-CoV-2 and coronaviruses. Study conclusions and caveats: The assay detects memory recall responses, not culture-primed primary responses.

Repertoires were generated with immunoSEQ multiplex PCR, while TCRdb's copy carries only in-frame clones and drops some. The table lists about 70,000 clones, over 70% of them singletons. The unexposed donors gave CD4+ T cells in 2011-2018, prior to COVID-19. The CDR3 extends over 13 amino acids. CDR1 is MDHEN and CDR2 is SYDVKM in the germline V gene. V lost 8 bases and J lost 7, with 15 bases in between. Remarks on this clone: The antigen is unknown.

The V and J genes are TRBV28 and TRBJ1-5; TRBD1 is a possible D gene (5 bases). The clonotype was recovered from a human donor in good health. Sequencing was carried out using memory CD4+ T cells from PBMCs. The CDR3 loop is CASRPGVYQPQHF. DNA for the CDR3: TGTGCCAGCCGTCCGGGGGTATACCAGCCCCAGCATTTT.